A selection of T cell receptor beta chains follows, all from one sample in a study of beta chain features in type 1 diabetes. TCRdb's table, derived via immunoSEQ multiplex PCR, lists solely in-frame clones and lacks some. Counted here are hundreds of thousands of clones, 15% occurring once; the ten biggest clones make up less than 0.02%. Sequenced sample: naive CD4+ T cells from blood. The source is a man younger than 35 with type 1 diabetes. CDR3s include the opening cysteine and the closing phenylalanine or tryptophan. A D gene is named only where the DNA matches it firmly. The listing skips clone size in some rows; elsewhere it reads once, few, many or a size class.

TGTGCCAGCCACAAGTCTGGGGCCAACGTCCTGACTTTC	CASHKSGANVLTF	NA	TRBV7-8	TRBJ2-6	few
TGTGCCAGCAGCCACCTCGTCTCCTACGAGCAGTACTTC	CASSHLVSYEQYF	NA	TRBV14	TRBJ2-7	NA
TGTGCCTGGAGTGTAGGGGGTTACGAGCAGTACTTC	CAWSVGGYEQYF	NA	TRBV30	TRBJ2-7	NA
TGCAGCGTCGTTTCCCCGGGACAGGGGGCGCGGGGCTACACCTTC	CSVVSPGQGARGYTF	TRBD1	TRBV29-1	TRBJ1-2	few
TGTGCCAGCAGTTACTCGGTCAGGGACTATGGCTACACCTTC	CASSYSVRDYGYTF	NA	TRBV6-5	TRBJ1-2	few
TGTGCCAGCAGCTTAGTTGGCGGGGGCTTGTCTAGCACAGATACGCAGTATTTT	CASSLVGGGLSSTDTQYF	NA	TRBV7-8	TRBJ2-3	few
TGTGCCAGCAGCCGAGATACAGGGTTCTACGAGCAGTACTTC	CASSRDTGFYEQYF	NA	TRBV5-4	TRBJ2-7	NA
TGTGCCATCAGTGAGTCACGGGGAGGGGGGGCCAACGTCCTGACTTTC	CAISESRGGGANVLTF	TRBD2	TRBV10-3	TRBJ2-6	few
TGTGCCAGCAGTCTGGGACAGTCGACCGGGGAGCTGTTTTTT	CASSLGQSTGELFF	TRBD1	TRBV28	TRBJ2-2	once
TGTGCCTGGAGCGGACAGGGGCTGGCTGGAAACACCATATATTTT	CAWSGQGLAGNTIYF	TRBD1	TRBV30	TRBJ1-3	NA
TGTGCCAGCAGTTTAAGGGGATACGAGCAGTACTTC	CASSLRGYEQYF	NA	TRBV28	TRBJ2-7	few
TGCAGCGTTGAAGAAAGGATCAGGGCAGGCGGCACAGATACGCAGTATTTT	CSVEERIRAGGTDTQYF	NA	TRBV29-1	TRBJ2-3	few
TGTGCCTGGAGTGTACTGGGGGACAGGGTTGACTATGGCTACACCTTC	CAWSVLGDRVDYGYTF	TRBD1	TRBV30	TRBJ1-2	NA
TGTGCCAGCAGCCTCCGGGCCAAAAACATTCAGTACTTC	CASSLRAKNIQYF	NA	TRBV5-8	TRBJ2-4	NA
TGTGCCAGCAGCGGACAGGGTAATGGCTACACCTTC	CASSGQGNGYTF	TRBD1	TRBV28	TRBJ1-2	NA
TGTGCCAGCAGCTTGAAACTCAGGATGGACATTCAGTACTTC	CASSLKLRMDIQYF	NA	TRBV7-9	TRBJ2-4	few
TGTGCCAGCAGCGTAGAGGCAGGGGTTCGTGAGACCCAGTACTTC	CASSVEAGVRETQYF	NA	TRBV9	TRBJ2-5	NA
TGCGCCAGCAGCTTGGAATCGGGTGCTGAAGCTTTCTTT	CASSLESGAEAFF	NA	TRBV5-1	TRBJ1-1	few
TGTGCCAGCAGCGTAACTAGCGGGAGGTCGTACAATGAGCAGTTCTTC	CASSVTSGRSYNEQFF	TRBD2	TRBV9	TRBJ2-1	few
TGTGCCAGCTCACCCCCGGGAATTAACCCAGCAGAGCAGTACTTC	CASSPPGINPAEQYF	NA	TRBV18	TRBJ2-7	few
TGTGCCAGCAGTTACGACAGGAAACACTCGGTCTTT	CASSYDRKHSVF	NA	TRBV6-6	TRBJ1-1	few
TGTGCCTGGAGTGTCGCGCCTGAGCAGTTCTTC	CAWSVAPEQFF	NA	TRBV30	TRBJ2-1	few
TGTGCCAGCAAGCCGGGACACCCATCCTACGAGCAGTACTTC	CASKPGHPSYEQYF	NA	TRBV7-2	TRBJ2-7	NA
TGCGCCAGCAGCTCCCCGGACAGGGCCTATGGCTACACCTTC	CASSSPDRAYGYTF	TRBD1	TRBV5-1	TRBJ1-2	NA
TGTGCCAGCAGCGGACGGGACAGGGGGAATGGCTACACCTTC	CASSGRDRGNGYTF	TRBD1	TRBV7-2	TRBJ1-2	NA
TGTGCCAGCATGCTTCACAGGGGTGGAATTGGCTACACCTTC	CASMLHRGGIGYTF	TRBD1	TRBV6-6	TRBJ1-2	few
TGTGCCAGCAGCGACCGACAGGTAAAACAGCCCCAGCATTTT	CASSDRQVKQPQHF	NA	TRBV11-2	TRBJ1-5	few
TGTGCCAGCAGCACGACAGGTAACACCGGGGAGCTGTTTTTT	CASSTTGNTGELFF	NA	TRBV9	TRBJ2-2	NA
TGTGCCAGCAGCCAAGACCCCCTAGCGGTTCGGTTTGGGGAGACCCAGTACTTC	CASSQDPLAVRFGETQYF	TRBD2	TRBV4-2	TRBJ2-5	NA
TGTGCCTGGAATCCCACAGGGGGCGCCGGGGAGCTGTTTTTT	CAWNPTGGAGELFF	TRBD1	TRBV30	TRBJ2-2	NA
TGCGCCAGCAGCCGCGGGACTAGCGGGGGGGCAGTAGATACGCAGTATTTT	CASSRGTSGGAVDTQYF	TRBD2	TRBV4-3	TRBJ2-3	few
TGTGCCAGCAATAACCTGGGACAGCCGAACACTGAAGCTTTCTTT	CASNNLGQPNTEAFF	TRBD1	TRBV28	TRBJ1-1	NA
TGTGCCAGCTCATCCACTAGCGGGAGCGACGAGCAGTACTTC	CASSSTSGSDEQYF	TRBD2	TRBV18	TRBJ2-7	few
TGTGCCAGCAGCTCCCTGGGACAGGGCATCCGGGCCCAGTACTTC	CASSSLGQGIRAQYF	TRBD1	TRBV5-8	TRBJ2-5	few
TGTGCCAGTAGGTTTGGGACAGTTAGAAACATTCAGTACTTC	CASRFGTVRNIQYF	TRBD1	TRBV19	TRBJ2-4	NA
TGTGCCAGCGTCTTTATGGATACGCAGTATTTT	CASVFMDTQYF	NA	TRBV28	TRBJ2-3	NA
TGTGCCAGCACCGGCGGGGGTTTTAAGCAGTACTTC	CASTGGGFKQYF	TRBD2	TRBV2	TRBJ2-7	NA
TGTGCCAGCAGGAGGGACAGAAATCAGCCCCAGCATTTT	CASRRDRNQPQHF	NA	TRBV21-1	TRBJ1-5	NA
TGTGCCAGCAGTGTTGGAGGGGGGGAGCTGTTTTTT	CASSVGGGELFF	NA	TRBV2	TRBJ2-2	few
TGTGCCAGCTCACCAAAAGCAGGGTTAACAGATACGCAGTATTTT	CASSPKAGLTDTQYF	NA	TRBV18	TRBJ2-3	few
TGTGCCAGCAGCAGCCGGGGGGATCAGCCCCAGCATTTT	CASSSRGDQPQHF	NA	TRBV7-9	TRBJ1-5	NA
TGCAGCGTCGCGAGCCCTCGAGGGTCCTACAATGAGCAGTTCTTC	CSVASPRGSYNEQFF	NA	TRBV29-1	TRBJ2-1	NA
TGTGCCAGCAGCGCAACAGCGGGACTAGTCCGCGATGAGCAGTTCTTC	CASSATAGLVRDEQFF	TRBD2	TRBV9	TRBJ2-1	NA
TGTGCCTGGGGAGCGACGGAGAACTATGGCTACACCTTC	CAWGATENYGYTF	NA	TRBV30	TRBJ1-2	NA
TGTGCCAGTAGTATGGAGGGACAGAGGCATCAGCCCCAGCATTTT	CASSMEGQRHQPQHF	TRBD1	TRBV19	TRBJ1-5	few
TGTGCCAGCAGTTCGGGACAGGGGGACACTGAAGCTTTCTTT	CASSSGQGDTEAFF	TRBD1	TRBV28	TRBJ1-1	few
TGTGCCTGGCAGACTAGCGGGGGAACAGATACGCAGTATTTT	CAWQTSGGTDTQYF	TRBD2	TRBV30	TRBJ2-3	few
TGTGCCAGCAGCGCGTTGAACACCGGGGAGCTGTTTTTT	CASSALNTGELFF	NA	TRBV6-1	TRBJ2-2	NA